These 28 T cell receptor beta chains came from one sample sequenced in a study of tumor-infiltrating lymphocytes in primary liver carcinoma. From approximately 450 ng total RNA, TCR beta cDNA was generated with a primer in the constant region. Slightly modified ARM-PCR with three nested multiplex PCR rounds yielded TCR beta libraries. TRBV1-TRBV30 forward primers paired with a C-beta reverse primer were used in the first two PCR rounds, which ran roughly 9 cycles each. Each CDR3 protein is one row after TCRdb ran MiXCR on the multiplex PCR reads. This sample has approximately 320,000 distinct CDR3 sequences, with more than 55% found just once. Unsorted whole blood yielded blood RNA, and germline DNA was extracted as well. The sample taken for sequencing was peripheral blood. These receptors all come from a woman aged 25 to 39 with primary liver carcinoma and hepatitis B virus infection.

The chain recombines TRBV14 with TRBJ1-4, with no clear D. Germline values: CDR1 SGHDN, CDR2 FVKESK. The CDR3 has 15 residues. The ends were cut back, 1 base at V and 1 base at J, with 7 bases in the middle. CDR3 region: CASSQAARTNEKLFF. The CDR3 DNA sequence: TGTGCCAGCAGCCAAGCCGCGAGAACTAATGAAAAACTGTTTTTT.

This chain joins TRBV12-3 or TRBV12-4 and TRBJ2-1, with 9 bases aligning to TRBD2. The CDR3 loop spans 16 amino acids. V trimming: 3 bases; J trimming: 4 bases; junction bases outside the gene matches: 7. The CDR3 DNA follows: TGTGCCAGCAGTTTTCTGCGGGAGGGACTATACAATGAGCAGTTCTTC. Its protein is CASSFLREGLYNEQFF.

On this clonotype: Without the conserved terminal phenylalanine or tryptophan, this CDR3 likely stems from a read error. The V gene is TRBV4-2, the J gene TRBJ2-2; no clear D. Per the germline V gene, CDR1 is LGHNA and CDR2 is YNFKEQ. V was clipped by 0 bases and J by 2 bases, with 10 bases between them. The CDR3 runs to 16 residues. CDR3 region: CASSQDRRPNTGELFS. In DNA form, the CDR3 reads TGTGCCAGCAGCCAAGATCGTAGGCCAAACACCGGGGAGCTGTTTTCT.

As DNA, the CDR3 is TGCGCCAGCAGTACTAGGGGAGGGAGCAATGAGCAGTTCTTC. This gives the protein CASSTRGGSNEQFF. The V and J genes are TRBV5-1 and TRBJ2-1, with 7 bases matching TRBD2. This CDR3 is 14 amino acids long. Germline V gives CDR1 SGHRS, CDR2 YFSETQ. Trimming cost V 5 bases and J 6 bases; bases outside gene matches: 8.

This clonotype was recorded a few times. The V and J genes are TRBV7-9 and TRBJ1-4; D is undetermined. Looked up from germline, CDR1 is SEHNR and CDR2 is FQNEAQ (reference sequence). The CDR3 is 12 residues long. V was trimmed by 3 bases and J by 7 bases, leaving 6 bases between them. This CDR3 reads CASSFELEKLFF. The CDR3 DNA is TGTGCCAGCAGCTTCGAACTTGAAAAACTGTTTTTT.

In regard to this clonotype: Sequence at one end of the junction differs from germline and may be a read error. The chain couples TRBV12-3 or TRBV12-4 to TRBJ2-4; 10 nucleotides agree with TRBD1. The CDR3 has 18 residues. The CDR3 protein is CGSSAQSGRQGAGNIQYF. The CDR3 region has the DNA TGTGGCAGCAGTGCCCAGTCCGGTAGACAGGGGGCAGGAAACATTCAGTACTTC.

The chain is built from TRBV5-6 and TRBJ2-5; D is undetermined. V dropped 0 bases and J dropped 2 bases, with 11 bases sitting between them. CDR1 and CDR2 (germline): SGHDT, YYEEEE. CDR3 length: 15 residues. The CDR3: CASSLEATGQETQYF. The CDR3 nucleotides are TGTGCCAGCAGCTTGGAGGCCACCGGTCAAGAGACCCAGTACTTC.

For this clonotype: One end of the junction is discordant with germline, which a read error may explain. The chain recombines TRBV4-2 with TRBJ2-7; D is undetermined. The V gene's germline CDR1 is LGHNA and CDR2 YNFKEQ. This CDR3 has 12 residues. CDR3 in DNA: TGTGTCAGCAGCCAAGGACGCGTGGAGCAGTACTTC. Its translation is CVSSQGRVEQYF.

Notes on this clonotype: A much larger clone lies a single base off, so this may be a read error. No conserved phenylalanine or tryptophan ends this CDR3, so it is likely a read error. The genes are TRBV29-1 and TRBJ2-1; 7 nucleotides line up with TRBD1. The trim removed 7 bases at V and 5 bases at J, leaving 8 bases unmatched. CDR3 length: 13 amino acids. CDR1 is SQVTM and CDR2 is ANQGSEA in the germline V gene. DNA for the CDR3: TGCAGCGCCCCCAGAACAGGGGACAATGAGCAGTTCATC. It is translated as CSAPRTGDNEQFI.

To note about this clonotype: Germline is not matched at one junction end, which may reflect a read error. The chain recombines TRBV4-1 with TRBJ1-1, with 10 bases lining up with TRBD1. Germline CDR1 and CDR2: MGHRA and YSYEKL. The CDR3 contains 14 residues. CDR3 nucleotides: TGCGCCAACAGCCAAGGACAGGGGGTGGTAGAAGCTTTCTTT. Translated: CANSQGQGVVEAFF.

This clonotype was detected ten times or more. The chain recombines TRBV4-3 with TRBJ1-6; weak D call: TRBD1 (6 bases). This CDR3 contains 14 residues. CDR1 is LGHNA, CDR2 YSLEER, per germline. Trimming stripped 4 bases from V and 5 bases from J, with 9 bases between. The CDR3 DNA sequence: TGCGCCAGCAGCCGAACAGGGAATAATTCACCCCTCCACTTT. Translation: CASSRTGNNSPLHF.

The V and J genes are TRBV6-1 and TRBJ2-7; D unresolved. The germline V gene has CDR1 MNHNS and CDR2 SASEGT. V was cut by 3 bases and J by 5 bases, with 14 bases left in between. The CDR3 has 14 residues. This CDR3 reads CASSEAVRHHEQYF. CDR3 DNA sequence: TGTGCCAGCAGTGAGGCGGTAAGGCACCACGAGCAGTACTTC.

A remark on this clonotype: Here the CDR3 omits its conserved ending phenylalanine or tryptophan, so a read error is the likely source. V and J are TRBV11-2 and TRBJ2-1, with 9 bases identical to TRBD1. After removal of 1 base from V and 13 bases from J, the junction contained 8 bases not matched to a gene. The germline CDR1 and CDR2 sequences are SGHAT and FQNNGV. CDR3 length: 14 residues. CDR3 region: CASSLVTGGSEQFS. The CDR3 DNA is TGTGCCAGCAGCTTAGTGACAGGGGGGAGTGAACAGTTCTCC.

This clonotype was seen a handful of times. The chain joins TRBV6-6 to TRBJ2-5; 8 bases map to TRBD1. Germline CDR1 MNHNY, CDR2 SVGAGI (reference sequence). With V trimmed by 7 bases and J by 5 bases, 18 bases remained unmatched. The CDR3 totals 17 residues. Here the CDR3 DNA reads TGTGCCAGCAACTCCGGGGTGGGAAAGACAGGGGTGGAGACCCAGTACTTC. Translating gives CASNSGVGKTGVETQYF.

In DNA, the CDR3 is TGTGCCAGCAGCCGGACTAGCGGGAGAAATCTATATGAGCAGTTCTTC. Its translation is CASSRTSGRNLYEQFF. The rearrangement joins TRBV7-9 to TRBJ2-1; 13 bases line up with TRBD2. Trimming took 5 bases from V and 8 from J; bases not matched to a gene: 9. Germline V lookup: CDR1 SEHNR, CDR2 FQNEAQ (reference sequence). The CDR3 length is 16 residues. The whole variable domain, filled in from reference TRBV7-9 and TRBJ2-1, reads DTGVSQNPRHKITKRGQNVTFRCDPISEHNRLYWYRQTLGQGPEFLTYFQNEAQLEKSRLLSDRFSAERPKGSFSTLEIQRTEQGDSAMYLCASSRTSGRNLYEQFFGPGTRLTVL.

Details on this clonotype: A much larger clone lies one base from this, so it may be a read error. This chain connects TRBV4-3 to TRBJ2-1; D is possibly TRBD2 (6 bases). The V end lost 4 bases, the J end lost 6 bases, and 19 bases lay between the germline ends. Germline V gene data show CDR1 as LGHNA and CDR2 as YSLEER. The CDR3 loop spans 16 amino acids. The CDR3 region has the DNA TGCGCCAGCAGCCCCGACCGGATCGGGAGCCTCAATGAGCAGTTCTTC. The encoded protein is CASSPDRIGSLNEQFF.

Concerning this clonotype itself: Mismatch with germline at one junction end may stem from a read error. V usage is TRBV2 and J usage is TRBJ2-3; weak D call: TRBD2 (5 bases). Germline V lookup: CDR1 SNHLY, CDR2 FYNNEI. This CDR3 is 14 amino acids long. The CDR3 loop is CASLGISSTDAQYF. CDR3 DNA: TGTGCCAGCCTAGGGATTTCTAGCACAGATGCGCAGTATTTT.

The rearrangement uses TRBV7-9 and TRBJ1-1; TRBD1 matches 8 bases. V shed 6 bases and J 1 base; nucleotides not matched to a gene: 10. Germline CDR1 is SEHNR and CDR2 is FQNEAQ (reference sequence). This CDR3 has 16 amino acids. As DNA, the CDR3 is TGTGCCAGCAGTGTTAGCCCCGGGACAGGGAACACTGAAGCTTTCTTT. The encoded protein is CASSVSPGTGNTEAFF. The whole variable domain, filled in from reference TRBV7-9 and TRBJ1-1, reads DTGVSQNPRHKITKRGQNVTFRCDPISEHNRLYWYRQTLGQGPEFLTYFQNEAQLEKSRLLSDRFSAERPKGSFSTLEIQRTEQGDSAMYLCASSVSPGTGNTEAFFGQGTRLTVV.

As concerns this clonotype: At one of its ends the junction is not consistent with the germline gene, which may arise from a read error. The chain uses TRBV11-2 and TRBJ2-1, with D possibly being TRBD1 or TRBD2 (5 bases each). CDR1 and CDR2 (germline): SGHAT, FQNNGV. The CDR3 runs to 14 residues. The CDR3 sequence: CASGGRNSYNEQFF. The CDR3 bases are TGTGCCAGCGGGGGACGGAACTCCTATAATGAGCAGTTCTTC.

The chain combines TRBV12-3 or TRBV12-4 with TRBJ1-2; D not certain. CDR3 size: 13 residues. Trimming took off 10 bases at V and 7 bases at J, with 19 bases between the two ends. CDR3 sequence (DNA): TGTGCCAACACCCGAGGAGGGCCAGTTGGCTACACCTTC. Protein sequence: CANTRGGPVGYTF.

This clonotype was counted only a few times. The gene calls are TRBV12-3 or TRBV12-4 and TRBJ2-3, with D possibly called TRBD1 or TRBD2 (5 bases each). The V end was cut by 3 bases, the J end by 1 base, with 14 bases between. The CDR3 length is 16 residues. In DNA, the CDR3 is TGTGCCAGCAGTTTGTATTCAGGGCGGGGCACAGATACGCAGTATTTT. This gives the protein CASSLYSGRGTDTQYF.

On this clonotype: This may arise from a read error, as a much more abundant clone is one base away. The J gene is TRBJ2-7, the V gene TRBV6-5, with 7 bases identical to TRBD1. The CDR3 runs to 12 residues. Germline loops: CDR1 MNHEY, CDR2 SVGAGI. CDR3 loop: CASTGTAYERYF. The DNA for the CDR3 is TGTGCCAGCACCGGGACAGCCTACGAGCGGTACTTC.

The chain uses TRBV11-2 and TRBJ2-7; a weak D match, TRBD1 (6 bases). This CDR3 contains 13 residues. CDR1 SGHAT and CDR2 FQNNGV come from the germline V gene. V lost 5 bases, J lost 10 bases, and 18 bases lay in between. DNA of the CDR3: TGTGCCAGCAGCATTGTTCAGGGGTATGAACAGTACTTC. It translates to CASSIVQGYEQYF.

As concerns this clonotype: This may be a read error, as it is one base from a much larger clone. The V call is TRBV12-3 or TRBV12-4, the J call TRBJ1-4; 9 bases are shared with TRBD1. The CDR3 contains 17 residues. The CDR3 DNA reads TGTGCCAGCAGAACAGGGGGCGCACCCCGAACTAATGAAAAACTGTCTTTT. It codes for CASRTGGAPRTNEKLSF.

The V call is TRBV5-6, the J call TRBJ1-5; tentatively, D is TRBD1 (5 bases). The V gene lost 3 bases and the J gene lost 4 bases, with 20 bases spanning the gap. This CDR3 has 17 amino acids. Germline CDR1 and CDR2: SGHDT and YYEEEE. The CDR3 nucleotides are TGTGCCAGCAGCTCTTATTTAAGGGGACGGTCTAATCAGCCCCAGCATTTT. It codes for CASSSYLRGRSNQPQHF.

The rearrangement joins TRBV14 to TRBJ2-1; TRBD2 aligns across 8 bases. CDR1 SGHDN and CDR2 FVKESK come from the germline V gene. The junction had 11 bases not matched to a gene; V was cut back by 0 bases and J by 16 bases. This CDR3 is built from 14 residues. CDR3 DNA sequence: TGTGCCAGCAGCCAAGATCGTCGATGGACTAGCCCATTCTTC. This sequence encodes CASSQDRRWTSPFF.

This chain uses TRBV6-1 with TRBJ1-5; the match to TRBD1 covers 8 bases. Germline lookup yields CDR1 MNHNS and CDR2 SASEGT. J gave up 6 bases and V 6 bases, and 16 bases lay outside the gene matches. The CDR3 totals 17 residues. In DNA, the CDR3 is TGTGCCAGCAGGGTCACCTTCCAGGGGGCTAGGAGTCAGCCCCAGCATTTT. Translation: CASRVTFQGARSQPQHF.

A remark on this clonotype: Since a much larger clone is just one base distant, this may be a read error. The gene calls are TRBV7-9 and TRBJ2-7, with TRBD1 identical over 8 bases. In germline, CDR1 is SEHNR, CDR2 FQNEAQ (reference sequence). Germline trimming cut 4 bases from V and 2 bases from J; bases unmatched to any gene: 7. The CDR3 sequence is 15 residues long. CDR3 DNA sequence: TGTGCCAGCAGCTACGCCGGGACAGGTGCCTACGAGCAGTACTTC. Its protein product is CASSYAGTGAYEQYF.